The clone carrying this TCR beta chain was counted many times. Antigen: not known. Time point here: newly diagnosed GD, antithyroid drugs for less than 3 months. The TCR library was made from RNA extracted from PBMCs. These data originate in a study of regulatory T cells in long-lasting Graves disease. Researchers made TCR beta libraries by using iRepertoire HTBI primers and running Arm-PCR on CDR3 regions. In TCRdb, the multiplex PCR reads were re-called with MiXCR into one record per CDR3 protein. The sample lists around 360,000 distinct CDR3 sequences; 15% to 20% were seen once. Study-wide findings and caveats: Relative to newly diagnosed Graves' patients, persistent ones had lower TCR diversity.

The V segment lost 3 bases and the J segment 1 base; nucleotides outside the gene matches: 8. Germline V gene sequence: CDR1 KGHSH, CDR2 LQKENI. The CDR3 has 17 residues. The same sample was also used in a study of T cells in Graves' hyperthyroidism and ophthalmopathy. That study reports: First-round RT-PCR targeting the TCR CDR3 was performed with the HTBI primer set.

This specimen consisted of peripheral blood mononuclear cells (PBMCs), obtained at new diagnosis, from a patient treated with antithyroid drugs. V gene TRBV18 combines with J gene TRBJ1-5; 8 nucleotides line up with TRBD1. The receptor's source is a woman aged 18-29 years with Graves disease. CDR3 DNA: TGTGCCAGCTCACCGTATTCGACAGGGGCGAGCAATCAGCCCCAGCATTTT. Its protein is CASSPYSTGASNQPQHF.